This is a list of T cell receptor beta chains from one sample in a study of T-cell reconstitution after alpha-beta-depleted transplantation in children. TCRdb itself ran the PCR reads through MiXCR, one entry per CDR3 protein. The table shows around 200,000 distinct CDR3 sequences, with under 9.5% occurring only once. The source material was PBMCs from the stem cell graft donor, sampled from the stem cell graft. The receptors were gathered from a human donor who donated a stem cell graft to a child with acute lymphoblastic leukemia. CDR3s include the opening cysteine and the closing phenylalanine or tryptophan. D genes are given only for firm matches. Size values are once, few and many counts, or a class for expanded clones, and some rows have none.

TRBD2 many TRBJ2-3 TRBV10-3 TGTGCCATCAGTGAGATCGGTGGCGGGGGAGATACGCAGTATTTT CAISEIGGGGDTQYF
NA NA TRBJ1-1 TRBV11-2 TGTGCCAGCAGCTTAATTGGAACCAGGGACACTGAAGCTTTCTTT CASSLIGTRDTEAFF
TRBD1 NA TRBJ2-3 TRBV10-1 TGCGCCAGCAGCGATGGACAGGGTAGCACAGATACGCAGTATTTT CASSDGQGSTDTQYF
NA many TRBJ2-2 TRBV27 TGTGCCTCCGGGGGGCTGAACACCGGGGAGCTGTTTTTT CASGGLNTGELFF
NA NA TRBJ2-5 TRBV4-1 TGCGCCAGCAGCCAAGAAGCTTCTAGGGGGCAAGAGACCCAGTACTTC CASSQEASRGQETQYF
NA NA TRBJ1-4 TRBV5-1 TGCGCCAGCAGCTTGGATCCAGGAGATCGGGTAGAAAAACTGTTTTTT CASSLDPGDRVEKLFF
NA many TRBJ1-1 TRBV27 TGTGCCAGCAGTCTCGGCTGGGGCGGTGTGAACACTGAAGCTTTCTTT CASSLGWGGVNTEAFF
TRBD1 NA TRBJ1-5 TRBV19 TGTGCCAGTACCATTCAGGGACAGGGGGCCCAGCATTTT CASTIQGQGAQHF
NA few TRBJ2-7 TRBV12-3/TRBV12-4 TGTGCCAGCAGTTTGCGACAGTCCTACGAGCAGTACTTC CASSLRQSYEQYF
TRBD1 NA TRBJ2-1 TRBV11-2 TGTGCCAGCAGCTTAGTCACCCAAACCCGGACAGGGGATCACAATGAGCAGTTCTTC CASSLVTQTRTGDHNEQFF
NA NA TRBJ1-5 TRBV11-2 TGTGCCAGCAGCTTAGATGTGGGGGCCGGTCAGCCCCAGCATTTT CASSLDVGAGQPQHF
NA many TRBJ2-6 TRBV15 TGTGCCACCAGCCCCGGGTTCAGGACTGGGGCCAACGTCCTGACTTTC CATSPGFRTGANVLTF
NA NA TRBJ2-2 TRBV12-3/TRBV12-4 TGTGCCAGCAGTTTTAGGGGGACACGGAACACCGGGGAGCTGTTTTTT CASSFRGTRNTGELFF
NA few TRBJ1-6 TRBV4-2 TGTGCCAGCAGCCCCCTGGACAAGCGTAATTCACCCCTCCACTTT CASSPLDKRNSPLHF
TRBD2 NA TRBJ2-7 TRBV20-1 TGCAGTGCAAGCCGGGGGGTCCTCTCCTACGAGCAGTACTTC CSASRGVLSYEQYF
NA few TRBJ1-2 TRBV25-1 TGTGCCAGCAGTGAGTTGACAGGCTATGGCTACACCTTC CASSELTGYGYTF
TRBD2 few TRBJ2-3 TRBV30 TGTGCCTGGAGTGTGCTACTAGCGGGGGCAGATACGCAGTATTTT CAWSVLLAGADTQYF
NA many TRBJ2-1 TRBV12-3/TRBV12-4 TGTGCCAGCAGTTTTGACTATTCCTACAATGAGCAGTTCTTC CASSFDYSYNEQFF
TRBD1 few TRBJ2-5 TRBV7-6 TGTGCCAGCAGCCGCACCGGGGACAGGAGAAAAGAGACCCAGTACTTC CASSRTGDRRKETQYF
NA many TRBJ2-5 TRBV5-6 TGTGCCAGCAGCTTGGAGGGACGGCAAGAGACCCAGTACTTC CASSLEGRQETQYF
NA many TRBJ2-1 TRBV4-3 TGCGCCAGCAGCCAAGATAAGACCTCCTACAATGAGCAGTTCTTC CASSQDKTSYNEQFF
NA few TRBJ1-6 TRBV25-1 TGTGCCAGCAGTGGGGGCGGGTCACCCCTCCACTTT CASSGGGSPLHF
NA many TRBJ1-1 TRBV18 TGTGCCAGCTCAACAGTGAACACTGAAGCTTTCTTT CASSTVNTEAFF
TRBD2 NA TRBJ2-2 TRBV6-5 TGTGCCAGCAGTTACCCCTCGACTAGCGGAGTTACAGGGGAGCTGTTTTTT CASSYPSTSGVTGELFF
NA many TRBJ2-3 TRBV27 TGTGCCAGCAGTTTATCGGGACCCCCTGGGGGAGGCACAGATACGCAGTATTTT CASSLSGPPGGGTDTQYF
TRBD2 NA TRBJ2-7 TRBV20-1 TGCAGTGCTCCAAGCGGGGGGGGCTACGAGCAGTACTTC CSAPSGGGYEQYF
NA many TRBJ2-7 TRBV7-6 TGTGCCAGCAGCACCCCTAGTGCCCCCTACGAGCAGTACTTC CASSTPSAPYEQYF
NA many TRBJ1-2 TRBV29-1 TGCAGCGTTGGGACAAAGCGAGACTATGGCTACACCTTC CSVGTKRDYGYTF
NA NA TRBJ1-1 TRBV11-1 TGTGCCAGCACCCAGGAGGGGGTAGCTTTCTTT CASTQEGVAFF
TRBD2 many TRBJ2-1 TRBV5-1 TGCGCCAGCGTAACGACTAGCGGTGACAATGAGCAGTTCTTC CASVTTSGDNEQFF
NA NA TRBJ2-7 TRBV5-1 TGCGCCAGCAGCCTGGGGGGGGCTTCGTTCCTCTACGAGCAGTACTTC CASSLGGASFLYEQYF
NA NA TRBJ1-4 TRBV5-1 TGCGCCAGCAGCTTGGACAGGAATGAAAAACTGTTTTTT CASSLDRNEKLFF
NA few TRBJ2-2 TRBV5-1 TGCGCCAGCAGCAAGAACTTTCTGGGGGGCAGGAACACCGGGGAGCTGTTTTTT CASSKNFLGGRNTGELFF
NA few TRBJ1-5 TRBV5-1 TGCGCCAGCAGCTTGGATCCAGATATCAATCAGCCCCAGCATTTT CASSLDPDINQPQHF
NA NA TRBJ1-2 TRBV10-3 TGTGCCATCAGGACGGCCTATGGCTACACCTTC CAIRTAYGYTF
NA many TRBJ1-1 TRBV3-1 TGTGCCAGCAGGGGTCTAGGTGACACTGAAGCTTTCTTT CASRGLGDTEAFF
TRBD1 few TRBJ2-7 TRBV11-2 TGTGCCAGCAGCTTCCTCCTCGACAGGGGTTTCTCCTACGAGCAGTACTTC CASSFLLDRGFSYEQYF
NA few TRBJ1-1 TRBV4-2 TGTGCCAGCAGCCCCGGGGGAAGGAGGACTGAAGCTTTCTTT CASSPGGRRTEAFF
NA once TRBJ1-2 TRBV9 TGTGCCAGCAGCGTAGTTGACTGCGACTATGGCTACACCTTC CASSVVDCDYGYTF
TRBD1 NA TRBJ2-7 TRBV5-6 TGTGCCAGCAGCCCCGGGACAGGGTGCCACGAGCAGTACTTC CASSPGTGCHEQYF
NA many TRBJ2-5 TRBV5-1 TGCGCCAGCAGCTGGGCAGGCCAAGAGACCCAGTACTTC CASSWAGQETQYF
NA many TRBJ2-7 TRBV7-2 TGTGCCAGCGTTTTCCGGGACGGATTTTCCTACGAGCAGTACTTC CASVFRDGFSYEQYF
TRBD2 many TRBJ2-5 TRBV5-1 TGCGCCAGCAGCTCGACTAGCGGGGGCCAAGAGACCCAGTACTTC CASSSTSGGQETQYF
TRBD1 few TRBJ1-2 TRBV30 TGTGCCTGGAACCAAAGACAGGGAGTCTACTATGGCTACACCTTC CAWNQRQGVYYGYTF
TRBD1 NA TRBJ2-7 TRBV3-1 TGTGCCAGCAGCCAAGTCCCCGGACAGGGCTCCTACGAGCAGTACTTC CASSQVPGQGSYEQYF
NA many TRBJ1-1 TRBV5-1 TGCGCCAGCAGCTTGTCTGGACAGACAGGAGCTTTCTTT CASSLSGQTGAFF